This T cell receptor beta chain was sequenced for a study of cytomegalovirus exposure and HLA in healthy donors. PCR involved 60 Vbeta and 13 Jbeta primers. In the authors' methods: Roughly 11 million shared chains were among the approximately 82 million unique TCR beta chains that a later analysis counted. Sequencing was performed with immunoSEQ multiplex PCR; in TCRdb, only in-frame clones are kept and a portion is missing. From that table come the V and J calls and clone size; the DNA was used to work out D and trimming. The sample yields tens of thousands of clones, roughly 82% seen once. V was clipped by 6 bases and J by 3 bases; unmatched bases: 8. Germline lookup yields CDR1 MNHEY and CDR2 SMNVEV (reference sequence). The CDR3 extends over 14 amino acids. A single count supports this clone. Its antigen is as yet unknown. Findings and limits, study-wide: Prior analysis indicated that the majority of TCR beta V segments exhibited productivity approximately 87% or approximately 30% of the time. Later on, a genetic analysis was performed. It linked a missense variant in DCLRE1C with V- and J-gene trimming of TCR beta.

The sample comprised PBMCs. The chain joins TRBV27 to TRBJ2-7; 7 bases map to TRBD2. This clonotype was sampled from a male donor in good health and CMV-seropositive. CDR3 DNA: TGTGCCAGCAGGTCTCCGGGGAGGGGCTACGAGCAGTACTTC. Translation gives CASRSPGRGYEQYF.